Following are 14 T cell receptor beta chains from one sample sequenced in a study of tumor-infiltrating lymphocytes in oesophageal squamous cell carcinoma (dated by TCRdb to 2015 to 2016). Library preparation employed PCR. This sample was sequenced with an Illumina HiSeq 2000. TCRdb trimmed the raw reads at Q25, called clones with MiXCR and kept productive beta chains. Rows matching on CDR3 protein sequence are summarized as one entry with the most common DNA and genes. The sample has under 20,000 distinct CDR3 sequences on record, around 43% of them singletons. The top ten constitute approximately 13% of the sample. Specimen: normal esophageal tissue next to the tumor. All receptors come from a male donor with esophageal squamous cell carcinoma.

This clonotype was observed once. This chain links TRBV12-3 or TRBV12-4 with TRBJ2-5; 7 bases map to TRBD1. The CDR3 consists of 15 residues. The trim removed 6 bases at V and 11 bases at J, leaving 18 bases unmatched. Here the CDR3 DNA reads TGTGCCAGCAGCTTTGGGACAGCCTCCACCCCAGGGCAGTACTTC. Translated, it gives CASSFGTASTPGQYF.

V gene TRBV11-1 combines with J gene TRBJ1-2, with TRBD2 matching 8 bases. The J call may be wrong; the DNA end is better matched by TRBJ2-1. This CDR3 is built from 18 residues. Germline V lookup: CDR1 SGHAT, CDR2 FQDESV (reference sequence). This CDR3 is CASSFRGLRGGSYNEQFF. The CDR3 DNA is TGTGCCAGCAGCTTTAGGGGGTTGCGCGGGGGGTCCTACAATGAGCAGTTCTTC.

As regards this clonotype: A much larger clone is a single base away; this may be a read error. The chain joins TRBV7-2 to TRBJ2-4; D call uncertain. The CDR3 sequence is 15 residues long. The germline V and J ends were trimmed by 5 bases and 13 bases, with 24 bases remaining between them. In germline, CDR1 is SGHTA, CDR2 FQGNSA. The CDR3 DNA sequence: TGTGCCAGCAGCCTCGACGGAAGCTCCTACAATGAGCAGTACTTC. Translated, it gives CASSLDGSSYNEQYF.

The rearrangement uses TRBV7-2 and TRBJ2-7; D might be TRBD1 (5 bases). The DNA matches TRBJ2-5 better at its end, which makes the J call doubtful. The CDR3 covers 12 residues. Germline-derived CDR1 and CDR2 are SGHTA and FQGNSA. The CDR3 here is CASKRQQETQYF. DNA of the CDR3: TGTGCCAGCAAGCGACAGCAAGAGACCCAGTACTTC.

This chain joins TRBV7-3 and TRBJ2-7; D unclear. V lost 0 bases and J lost 2, with 5 bases in between. CDR1 and CDR2 (germline): SGHTA, FQGTGA. This CDR3 is 13 amino acids long. The CDR3 DNA reads as TGTGCCAGCAGCTTAACCCGCACCTACGAGCAGTACTTC. Translating gives CASSLTRTYEQYF.

Turning to this clonotype: The conserved phenylalanine or tryptophan normally closing the CDR3 is absent here, so this likely arose from a read error. The limits of the CDR3 on the DNA are not certain, so only TCRdb's listed CDR3 is given. Here the CDR3 reads CASSNPRQGGSYEQYFGN. The chain has TRBV7-6 and TRBJ2-5; the DNA was not used to check the table's D call, TRBD1. The CDR3 is 18 residues long, counting both termini. Germline V gives CDR1 SGHVS, CDR2 FNYEAQ.

V usage is TRBV4-3 and J usage is TRBJ2-7; tentatively, D is TRBD1 (5 bases). The V gene's germline CDR1 is LGHNA and CDR2 YSLEER. Trimming pared 0 bases from V and 0 bases from J, leaving 9 bases between. The CDR3 covers 15 residues. CDR3 in amino acids: CASSQDPQVSYEQYF. In nucleotides, the CDR3 is TGCGCCAGCAGCCAAGATCCACAGGTCTCCTACGAGCAGTACTTC.

The gene calls are TRBV6-2 or TRBV6-3 and TRBJ2-1; no reliable D call. Trimming stripped 6 bases from V and 5 bases from J, with 14 bases between. The CDR3 length is 14 residues. Germline values: CDR1 MNHEY, CDR2 SVGEGT. CDR3 loop: CASSWRVADNEQFF. The CDR3 DNA reads as TGTGCCAGCAGCTGGCGAGTGGCGGACAATGAGCAGTTCTTC.

A note on this clonotype: With a much larger clone just one base away, this may be a read error. The V and J genes are TRBV5-1 and TRBJ2-1, with TRBD2 matching over 10 bases. TRBJ2-7 explains the end of the DNA better; the J call may be wrong. This CDR3 has 15 residues. Germline V gene lookup returns CDR1 SGHRS and CDR2 YFSETQ. CDR3 amino acids: CASSLTSGTYNEQYF. The CDR3 coding sequence is TGCGCCAGCAGCTTGACTAGCGGGACCTACAATGAGCAGTACTTC.

Only a few counts were recorded for this clonotype. A read error may be the cause here, since a much bigger clone is one base away. V usage is TRBV10-3 and J usage is TRBJ2-1, with TRBD2 identical over 8 bases. The CDR3 sequence is 14 residues long. V trimming: 10 bases; J trimming: 10 bases; junction bases outside the gene matches: 15. CDR1 and CDR2 (germline): ENHRY, SYGVKD. The CDR3 bases are TGTGCCACGGGGGGGTCCGGGACTACCTACGAGCAGTTCTTC. Translated: CATGGSGTTYEQFF.

This clonotype was recorded at least ten times. At one end, the junction sequence differs from germline, possibly due to a read error. The chain joins TRBV5-4 to TRBJ2-7; weak D call: TRBD2 (5 bases). The CDR3 extends over 15 amino acids. Germline CDR1 reads SGHNT; CDR2 reads YYREEE (reference sequence). CDR3 sequence reads: CASSLDVSVTYEQYF. In nucleotides, the CDR3 is TGCGCCAGCAGCTTGGATGTTAGCGTAACCTACGAGCAGTACTTC.

This clonotype was recorded a few times. The rearrangement joins TRBV4-2 to TRBJ2-7, with 9 bases that match TRBD2. CDR3 length: 18 residues. Trimming took 0 bases from V and 9 from J; bases not matched to a gene: 18. Per germline, CDR1 LGHNA and CDR2 YNFKEQ. CDR3 residues: CASSQDLLQPTSGDTQYF. The CDR3 bases are TGTGCCAGCAGCCAAGATCTTCTACAACCGACTAGCGGAGATACGCAGTACTTC.

This clonotype was seen repeatedly, ten times or more. The chain has TRBV11-2 and TRBJ1-5, with unresolved D. With 4 bases removed from V and 7 bases from J, the gap between germline ends came to 11 bases. CDR1 SGHAT and CDR2 FQNNGV come from the germline V gene. The CDR3 extends over 13 amino acids. CDR3 protein: CASSSQLEQPQHF. The CDR3 DNA is TGTGCCAGCAGCTCCCAGCTTGAGCAGCCCCAGCATTTT.

In its sample, this clonotype was seen many times. The genes are TRBV6-1 and TRBJ2-2, with 10 bases lining up with TRBD1. The V gene end was trimmed by 5 bases and the J gene end by 5 bases; junction bases not matched to a gene: 5. The CDR3 totals 15 residues. Germline loops: CDR1 MNHNS, CDR2 SASEGT. CDR3 sequence: CASSHDRGRTGELFF. The DNA for the CDR3 is TGTGCCAGCAGTCACGACAGGGGGCGGACCGGGGAGCTGTTTTTT.